The rows below give T cell receptor beta chains drawn from one sample of a study of CD8+ T cells in alopecia areata. Sequencing used immunoSEQ multiplex PCR; TCRdb keeps in-frame clones, though not all of them. The sample consists of approximately 120,000 clones, approximately 60% of them appearing once. The input for sequencing was CD4+ T cells sorted from blood, taken at week 4, from a patient treated with tofacitinib. The receptors originated from a human donor with alopecia areata. Both conserved end residues are part of each CDR3. The order of the fields is CDR3 DNA, CDR3 protein, V gene, J gene, clone size, D gene. The D gene is left open where the match is weak. A clone size is listed for some rows: how often the clone was seen (once, few, many), or a class if it is expanded.

TGTGCCTGGAGTGTATCGGTATTCGACACCGGGGAGCTGTTTTTT,CAWSVSVFDTGELFF,TRBV30,TRBJ2-2,few,-
TGCGCCAGCAGCTTCATGCAGCCGGAGAAAAACATTCAGTACTTC,CASSFMQPEKNIQYF,TRBV5-1,TRBJ2-4,few,-
TGCAGCGTTGTACACCAGTCAGAATTCTATGGCTACACCTTC,CSVVHQSEFYGYTF,TRBV29-1,TRBJ1-2,-,-
TGTGCCATCAGGGCCGGGACAGGGGATCTCGAAGCTTTCTTT,CAIRAGTGDLEAFF,TRBV10-3,TRBJ1-1,-,TRBD1
TGTGCCAGCAGTGCAGACAGGGGGAACTATGGCTACACCTTC,CASSADRGNYGYTF,TRBV2,TRBJ1-2,-,TRBD1
TGCGCCAGCAGCTTGGTCAGGGAAGAGACCCAGTACTTC,CASSLVREETQYF,TRBV5-1,TRBJ2-5,few,-
TGTGCCAGCTCACCCGCGACTGGAAGTGGTGAGCAGTTCTTC,CASSPATGSGEQFF,TRBV18,TRBJ2-1,-,-
TGTGCCAGCAGTGACTCGTTGGGACTAGCGGGACTCCAACTCACCTACAATGAGCAGTTCTTC,CASSDSLGLAGLQLTYNEQFF,TRBV6-4,TRBJ2-1,-,TRBD2
TGTGCCAGCCGACAGTTGACTAGCACAGATACGCAGTATTTT,CASRQLTSTDTQYF,TRBV2,TRBJ2-3,-,-
TGTGCCAGCAGTGAGGTTTCGGGAGCTATGAGCTACGAGCAGTACTTC,CASSEVSGAMSYEQYF,TRBV25-1,TRBJ2-7,-,-
TGTGCCAGCAGCCTTAGAGACAGGGCCAATTATGAAGCTTTCTTT,CASSLRDRANYEAFF,TRBV7-8,TRBJ1-1,-,TRBD1
TGTGCCAGCCGTGGAGGCGATGAAAAACTGTTTTTT,CASRGGDEKLFF,TRBV27,TRBJ1-4,-,-
TGTGCCTGGAGTGCCCCGGACAGGGAGGGGGGGGAGCTGTTTTTT,CAWSAPDREGGELFF,TRBV30,TRBJ2-2,-,-
TGTGCCAGCAGCCTCGGGACAGGGGATGGCTACACCTTC,CASSLGTGDGYTF,TRBV7-9,TRBJ1-2,once,TRBD1
TGCGCCAGCAGCTGGACTAGCGGGGGCACCGGGGAGCTGTTTTTT,CASSWTSGGTGELFF,TRBV5-1,TRBJ2-2,-,TRBD2
TGCAGCGATGTTGCGGGGCAGGGCTACGAGCAGTACTTC,CSDVAGQGYEQYF,TRBV29-1,TRBJ2-7,once,-
TGCAGCGTTGCGTCCGGGATTGCCGGGGAGCTGTTTTTT,CSVASGIAGELFF,TRBV29-1,TRBJ2-2,-,-
TGTGCCAGTAGTATCACCAGCGGGGTAACAGATACGCAGTATTTT,CASSITSGVTDTQYF,TRBV19,TRBJ2-3,-,TRBD2
TGTGCCAGCAGCTCTCGGGCCTCGGAGGAGCAGTACTTC,CASSSRASEEQYF,TRBV5-6,TRBJ2-7,-,-
TGTGCCAGCAGTTCCACAGGCGGCTCTGGGGCCAACGTCCTGACTTTC,CASSSTGGSGANVLTF,TRBV28,TRBJ2-6,-,-
TGTGCCAGCAGCCAAGGGAGTGGTCGCGATACGCAGTATTTT,CASSQGSGRDTQYF,TRBV4-2,TRBJ2-3,-,-
TGTGCCAGCAGCTTAAAAGGAGGAGGATTGGGGACTGAAGCTTTCTTT,CASSLKGGGLGTEAFF,TRBV7-3,TRBJ1-1,-,-
TGCGCCAGCAGCCAGACAGGGGCTGGAAACACCATATATTTT,CASSQTGAGNTIYF,TRBV5-1,TRBJ1-3,-,TRBD1
TGCGCCAGCAGCGAGCGGGAGAGGGATAATGAGCAGTTCTTC,CASSERERDNEQFF,TRBV4-3,TRBJ2-1,-,TRBD2
TGCAGCGTCCAAGTACAAGGAGCCCACACCTTC,CSVQVQGAHTF,TRBV29-1,TRBJ1-2,-,-
TGCGCCAGCAGCCCGTCCCTGGGAGGGAGGCCCCAGGAGACCCAGTACTTC,CASSPSLGGRPQETQYF,TRBV4-1,TRBJ2-5,-,TRBD2
TGTGCCTGGAGTGTACGGGAATATGGCTACACCTTC,CAWSVREYGYTF,TRBV30,TRBJ1-2,-,-
TGCGCCAGCAGCCAAGATCCGGGACTAGCCAACAATGAGCAGTTCTTC,CASSQDPGLANNEQFF,TRBV4-1,TRBJ2-1,-,TRBD2
TGCGCCAGCAGCCGATACACCGGGGAGCTGTTTTTT,CASSRYTGELFF,TRBV4-1,TRBJ2-2,-,-
TGTGCCAGCAGCGTAGTCCCCCAGAACACAGATACGCAGTATTTT,CASSVVPQNTDTQYF,TRBV9,TRBJ2-3,-,-
TGCAGCGCTCGGACAGGATCGGGTGGCTACACCTTC,CSARTGSGGYTF,TRBV29-1,TRBJ1-2,-,TRBD1
TGTGCCAGCAGCTTAGTCAGAGGGGATCAGCCCCAGCATTTT,CASSLVRGDQPQHF,TRBV7-6,TRBJ1-5,few,-
TGTGCCAGCAGCGTAGAGGGAGCTGGGGCCGCGCAGTTCTTC,CASSVEGAGAAQFF,TRBV9,TRBJ2-1,-,-
TGCAGTGCTAGCGAAAACTACGAGCAGTACTTC,CSASENYEQYF,TRBV20-1,TRBJ2-7,-,-
TGCGCCAGCAGCCCCCAGTCTCGGACCCAAGAGACCCAGTACTTC,CASSPQSRTQETQYF,TRBV5-1,TRBJ2-5,once,-
TGCAGCGTTGTTTCCTATGGCTACACCTTC,CSVVSYGYTF,TRBV29-1,TRBJ1-2,-,-
TGTGCCAGCTCACCACCGACAGGGGAGGGATCACCCCTCCACTTT,CASSPPTGEGSPLHF,TRBV18,TRBJ1-6,-,TRBD1
TGTGCCAGCAGCTTAGTCTTCAGCCAGGGGCCAAACGAGCAGTACTTC,CASSLVFSQGPNEQYF,TRBV7-9,TRBJ2-7,few,-
TGCAGCGTTGCTTTGATTTCCAGGAGGGGCTACACCTTC,CSVALISRRGYTF,TRBV29-1,TRBJ1-2,few,-
TGCGCCAGCAGCCCCACGACAGGGGGTCAGCCCCAGCATTTT,CASSPTTGGQPQHF,TRBV4-1,TRBJ1-5,few,TRBD1
TGCGCCAGCAGAAGAGGGAGTTTGGGTAGCACAGATACGCAGTATTTT,CASRRGSLGSTDTQYF,TRBV5-1,TRBJ2-3,-,-
TGTGCCTGGAGTGGCACCCATTATAGCAATCAGCCCCAGCATTTT,CAWSGTHYSNQPQHF,TRBV30,TRBJ1-5,-,-
TGTGCCAGCAGCTTGCTGGGACAGGGGTTATGGGAGCTGTTTTTT,CASSLLGQGLWELFF,TRBV5-6,TRBJ2-2,few,TRBD1
TGTGCCAGCAGCTTAATCCCGGGACAGGGCGAAGAGACCCAGTACTTC,CASSLIPGQGEETQYF,TRBV5-4,TRBJ2-5,-,TRBD1
TGCAGCGTTGAAGAGGTCAGGGGGACCTATGGCTACACCTTC,CSVEEVRGTYGYTF,TRBV29-1,TRBJ1-2,-,TRBD1
TGCAGCGCCGATGCGGGGATCTCTGGAAACACCATATATTTT,CSADAGISGNTIYF,TRBV29-1,TRBJ1-3,-,-
TGTGCCAGCAGCGGGACATTTGAAGCTTTCTTT,CASSGTFEAFF,TRBV7-9,TRBJ1-1,-,-
TGTGCCTGGGGGACACTGAATCAGCCCCAGCATTTT,CAWGTLNQPQHF,TRBV30,TRBJ1-5,-,-
TGTGCCAGCAGTGTATTTCAGAGTAGCACCGGGGAGCTGTTTTTT,CASSVFQSSTGELFF,TRBV25-1,TRBJ2-2,-,-
TGTGCCAGTAGCGGGAGGGCCTACAATGAGCAGTTCTTC,CASSGRAYNEQFF,TRBV19,TRBJ2-1,few,TRBD2
TGTGCCAGCAGACGTCGGAGTGGGGGGGAAGAGACCCAGTACTTC,CASRRRSGGEETQYF,TRBV27,TRBJ2-5,-,TRBD2
TGTGCCACCACACGGACCGCCGGGGAGCTGTTTTTT,CATTRTAGELFF,TRBV6-5,TRBJ2-2,-,-
TGCGCCAGCAGCTTGGGGATAGCATCTGATACGCAGTATTTT,CASSLGIASDTQYF,TRBV5-1,TRBJ2-3,-,-
TGTGCCTGTCCCGCCCAAACGGCTCGACAGGCAGCTAACTATGGCTACACCTTC,CACPAQTARQAANYGYTF,TRBV30,TRBJ1-2,once,-